The 5 T cell receptor beta chains presented below share a single source sample, sequenced in a study of T-cell reconstitution after alpha-beta-depleted transplantation in children. Library preparation (for TCRbeta) was performed with unique molecular identifiers. TCRdb fed the PCR reads into MiXCR, producing one record per CDR3 protein. Of hundreds of thousands of distinct CDR3 sequences in the sample, about 15% were seen once. The sample was PBMCs from the stem cell graft donor, taken from the stem cell graft. All receptors derive from a human donor who donated a stem cell graft to a child with acute myeloid leukemia.

This clonotype was recorded at least ten times. A junction end diverges from the germline sequence, so it may reflect a read error. The CDR3 loop reads CASSLGHNTGELFF. The DNA for the CDR3 is TGTGCCAGCAGTTTGGGACATAACACCGGGGAGCTGTTTTTT. V and J are TRBV5-1 and TRBJ2-2, with D maybe TRBD1 (6 bases). The CDR3 has 14 amino acids. The germline V gene has CDR1 SGHRS and CDR2 YFSETQ.

In its sample, this clonotype was seen many times. A junction boundary mismatches the germline segment, possibly from a read error. V usage is TRBV25-1 and J usage is TRBJ1-4; TRBD1 aligns across 7 bases. This CDR3 is built from 12 residues. The germline V gene has CDR1 MGHDK and CDR2 SYGVNS. The CDR3 DNA reads as TGTGCCAGTAGTGTAGGGGGCGAAAAACTGTTTTTT. Translating gives CASSVGGEKLFF.

This clonotype appeared many times. The chain links TRBV20-1 to TRBJ2-5; 8 nucleotides agree with TRBD1. The V gene's germline CDR1 is DFQATT and CDR2 SNEGSKA (reference sequence). This CDR3 is 11 amino acids long. The CDR3 sequence is CRADREETQYF. CDR3 nucleotide sequence: TGCAGGGCGGACAGGGAAGAGACCCAGTACTTC.

This clonotype was seen at least ten times. The gene calls are TRBV7-2 and TRBJ1-1; D is uncertain. Germline V CDR1 and CDR2: SGHTA, FQGNSA. The CDR3 runs 15 residues. V was pared by 1 base and J by 1 base, with 10 bases between. The CDR3 is CASSLGLGENTEAFF. The CDR3 nucleotides are TGTGCCAGCAGCTTAGGTCTGGGCGAGAACACTGAAGCTTTCTTT.

V gene TRBV6-1 combines with J gene TRBJ2-1, with D possibly being TRBD2 (7 bases). The CDR3 loop spans 16 amino acids. V lost 2 bases and J lost 4, with 15 bases in between. Germline V gene sequence: CDR1 MNHNS, CDR2 SASEGT. For the CDR3, the DNA is TGTGCCAGCAGTGAACTTGGGGGGGCGAGGTACAATGAGCAGTTCTTC. This sequence encodes CASSELGGARYNEQFF.